This is a list of T cell receptor beta chains from one sample in a study of blood T cell repertoires in COVID-19. Profiled with immunoSEQ multiplex PCR; TCRdb holds only in-frame clones, not every one. The repertoire has some 380,000 clones, around 87% of them found once; the top ten carry 6.5% to 7%. The sample taken for sequencing was peripheral blood. These TCRs come from a man younger than 35 with active or convalescent COVID-19. Each CDR3 is given with its conserved first and last residue. Each record gives: clone size, D gene, V gene, J gene, CDR3 DNA, CDR3 protein. A D gene is named only where the DNA matches it firmly. Where a row states a size, it is once, few, many or the class of an expanded clone; other rows omit it.

>-|-|TRBV18|TRBJ2-1
TGTGCCAGCTCACCAAGCGAGAACAATGAGCAGTTCTTC
CASSPSENNEQFF
>-|-|TRBV6-6|TRBJ2-7
TGTGCCAGCAGCTTCTCAGGGGAGCAGTACTTC
CASSFSGEQYF
>-|-|TRBV18|TRBJ2-7
TGTGCCAGCTCACAGCAGAGCGAACGCTACGAGCAGTACTTC
CASSQQSERYEQYF
>-|-|TRBV28|TRBJ1-6
TGTGCCAGCAGTTTACAGGGTGGATCACCCCTCCACTTT
CASSLQGGSPLHF
>-|-|TRBV10-3|TRBJ2-4
TGTGCCATCATCCCCGAGTCTGAGGGAACGTACATTCAGTACTTC
CAIIPESEGTYIQYF
>few|TRBD1|TRBV25-1|TRBJ1-2
TGTGCCAGCAGTGGCCGAGGACAGGGTTCCTATGGCTACACCTTC
CASSGRGQGSYGYTF
>few|-|TRBV6-5|TRBJ1-2
TGTGCCAGCGGGGGGAACTATGGCTACACCTTC
CASGGNYGYTF
>-|TRBD2|TRBV4-1|TRBJ2-7
TGCGCCAGCAGAGACTTAGCGGGTACCTACGAGCAGTACTTC
CASRDLAGTYEQYF
>-|-|TRBV2|TRBJ1-3
TGTGCCAGCAGTGAGCAGAGAAACACCATATATTTT
CASSEQRNTIYF
>-|-|TRBV19|TRBJ2-1
TGTGCCAGTAGTTATTACGAGGGTTGGAACTCCTACAATGAGCAGTTCTTC
CASSYYEGWNSYNEQFF
>-|-|TRBV18|TRBJ1-2
TGTGCCAGCTCACCCTTGTCCGGGGGTTTGGGTGGCTACACCTTC
CASSPLSGGLGGYTF
>-|-|TRBV11-3|TRBJ2-1
TGTGCCAGCAGCTTAGAGGCTAGGAAATACAATGAGCAGTTCTTC
CASSLEARKYNEQFF